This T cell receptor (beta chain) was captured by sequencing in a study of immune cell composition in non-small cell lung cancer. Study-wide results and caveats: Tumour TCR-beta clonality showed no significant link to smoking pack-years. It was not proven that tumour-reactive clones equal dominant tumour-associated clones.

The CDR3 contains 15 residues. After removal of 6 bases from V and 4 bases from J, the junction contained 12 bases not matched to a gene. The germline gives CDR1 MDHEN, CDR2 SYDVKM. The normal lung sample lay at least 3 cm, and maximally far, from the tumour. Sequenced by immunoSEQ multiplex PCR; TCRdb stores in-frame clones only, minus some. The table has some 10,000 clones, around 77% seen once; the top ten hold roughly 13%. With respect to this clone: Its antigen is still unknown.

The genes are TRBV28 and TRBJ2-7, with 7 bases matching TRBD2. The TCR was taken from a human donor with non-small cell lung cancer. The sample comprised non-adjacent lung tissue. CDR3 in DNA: TGTGCCAGCAGACCTATAACTAGCGTCCTTTACGAGCAGTACTTC. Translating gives CASRPITSVLYEQYF.